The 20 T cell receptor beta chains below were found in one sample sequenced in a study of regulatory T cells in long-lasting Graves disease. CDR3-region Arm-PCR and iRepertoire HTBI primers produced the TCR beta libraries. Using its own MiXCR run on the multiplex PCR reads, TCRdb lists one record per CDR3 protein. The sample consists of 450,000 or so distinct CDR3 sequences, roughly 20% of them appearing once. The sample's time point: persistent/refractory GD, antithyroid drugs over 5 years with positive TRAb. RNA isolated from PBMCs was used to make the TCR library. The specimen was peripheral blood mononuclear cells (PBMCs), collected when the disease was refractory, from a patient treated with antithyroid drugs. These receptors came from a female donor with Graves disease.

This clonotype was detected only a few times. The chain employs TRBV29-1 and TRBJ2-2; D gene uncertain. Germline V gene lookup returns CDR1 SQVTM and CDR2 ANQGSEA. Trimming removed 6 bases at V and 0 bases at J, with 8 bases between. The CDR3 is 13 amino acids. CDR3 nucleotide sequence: TGCAGCGTAGGAAAGACGAACACCGGGGAGCTGTTTTTT. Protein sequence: CSVGKTNTGELFF.

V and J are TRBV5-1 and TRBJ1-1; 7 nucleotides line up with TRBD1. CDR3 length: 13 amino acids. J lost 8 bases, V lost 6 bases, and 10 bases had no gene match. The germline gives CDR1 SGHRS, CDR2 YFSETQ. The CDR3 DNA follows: TGCGCCAGCAAAGGTTTACAGGGACAGGAAGCTTTCTTT. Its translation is CASKGLQGQEAFF. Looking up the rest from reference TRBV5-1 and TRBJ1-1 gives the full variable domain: KAGVTQTPRYLIKTRGQQVTLSCSPISGHRSVSWYQQTPGQGLQFLFEYFSETQRNKGNFPGRFSGRQFSNSRSEMNVSTLELGDSALYLCASKGLQGQEAFFGQGTRLTVV.

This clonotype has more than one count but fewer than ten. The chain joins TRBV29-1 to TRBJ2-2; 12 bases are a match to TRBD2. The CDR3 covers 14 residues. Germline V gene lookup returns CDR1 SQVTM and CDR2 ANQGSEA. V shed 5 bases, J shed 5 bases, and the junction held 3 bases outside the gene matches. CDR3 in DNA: TGCAGCGTTTTCGGACTAGCGGGGACCGGGGAGCTGTTTTTT. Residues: CSVFGLAGTGELFF.

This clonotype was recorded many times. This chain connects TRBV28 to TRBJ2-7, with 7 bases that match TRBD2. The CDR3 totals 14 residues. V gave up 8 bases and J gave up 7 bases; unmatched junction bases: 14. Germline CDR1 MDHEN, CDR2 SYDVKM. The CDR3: CASQITGGMGEQYF. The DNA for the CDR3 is TGTGCCAGCCAAATCACCGGGGGGATGGGGGAGCAGTACTTC.

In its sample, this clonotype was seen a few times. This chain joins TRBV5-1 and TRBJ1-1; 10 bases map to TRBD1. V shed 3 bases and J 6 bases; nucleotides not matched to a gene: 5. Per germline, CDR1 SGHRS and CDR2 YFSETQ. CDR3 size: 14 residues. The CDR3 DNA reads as TGCGCCAGCAGCTCCGGACAGGGGGTTTCTGAAGCTTTCTTT. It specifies CASSSGQGVSEAFF.

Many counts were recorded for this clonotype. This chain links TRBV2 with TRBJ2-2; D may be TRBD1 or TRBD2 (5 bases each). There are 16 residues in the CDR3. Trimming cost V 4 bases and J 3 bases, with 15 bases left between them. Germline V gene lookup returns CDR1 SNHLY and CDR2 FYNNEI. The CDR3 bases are TGTGCCAGCAGTGGGGGGTCAGCCCTTTACACCGGGGAGCTGTTTTTT. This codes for CASSGGSALYTGELFF.

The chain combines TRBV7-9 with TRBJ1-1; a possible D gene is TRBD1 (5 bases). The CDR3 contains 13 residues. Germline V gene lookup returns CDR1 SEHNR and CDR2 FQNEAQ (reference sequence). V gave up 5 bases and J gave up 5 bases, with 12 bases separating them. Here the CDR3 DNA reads TGTGCCAGCAGCCCAGGGATGTGGACTGAAGCTTTCTTT. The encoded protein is CASSPGMWTEAFF.

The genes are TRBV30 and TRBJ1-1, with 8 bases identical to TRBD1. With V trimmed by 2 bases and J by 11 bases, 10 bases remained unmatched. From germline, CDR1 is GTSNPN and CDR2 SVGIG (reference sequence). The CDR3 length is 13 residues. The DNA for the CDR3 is TGTGCCTGGAGTCAGGGGGCCCCCCGTATGGCTTTCTTT. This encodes CAWSQGAPRMAFF.

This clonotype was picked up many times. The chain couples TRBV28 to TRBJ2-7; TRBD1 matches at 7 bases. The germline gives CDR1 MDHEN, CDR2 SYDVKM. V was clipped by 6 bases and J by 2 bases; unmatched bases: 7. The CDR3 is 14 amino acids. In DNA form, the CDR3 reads TGTGCCAGCAGCTTAGGAGGACAGGCCTACGAGCAGTACTTC. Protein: CASSLGGQAYEQYF.

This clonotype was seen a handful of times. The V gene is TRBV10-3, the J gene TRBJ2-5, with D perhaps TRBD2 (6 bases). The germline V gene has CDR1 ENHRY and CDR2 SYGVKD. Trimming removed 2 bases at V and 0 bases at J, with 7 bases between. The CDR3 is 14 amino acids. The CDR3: CAISEGGNQETQYF. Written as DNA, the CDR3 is TGTGCCATCAGTGAGGGCGGGAACCAAGAGACCCAGTACTTC.

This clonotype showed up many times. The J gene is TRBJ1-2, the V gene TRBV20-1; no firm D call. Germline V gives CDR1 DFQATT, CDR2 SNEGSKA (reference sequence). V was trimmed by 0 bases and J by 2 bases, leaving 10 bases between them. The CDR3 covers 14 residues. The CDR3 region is CSARDPERNYGYTF. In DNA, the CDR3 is TGCAGTGCTAGAGACCCGGAACGGAACTATGGCTACACCTTC.

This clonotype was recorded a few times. The CDR3, as DNA: TGTGCCAGCAGCGGGACTAGCGGGAAAGGTTCCTACGAGCAGTACTTC. Its translation is CASSGTSGKGSYEQYF. The V and J genes are TRBV14 and TRBJ2-7; 13 bases are shared with TRBD2. The germline CDR1 and CDR2 sequences are SGHDN and FVKESK. This CDR3 region has 16 residues. V trimming: 5 bases; J trimming: 1 base; junction bases outside the gene matches: 5.

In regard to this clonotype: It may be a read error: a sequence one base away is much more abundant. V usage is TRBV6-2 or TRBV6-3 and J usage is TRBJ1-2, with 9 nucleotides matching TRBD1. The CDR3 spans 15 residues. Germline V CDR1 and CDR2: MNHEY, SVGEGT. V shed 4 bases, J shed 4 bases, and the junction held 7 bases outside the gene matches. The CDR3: CASSSQGTGSYGYTF. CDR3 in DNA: TGTGCCAGCAGTTCGCAAGGGACAGGGTCCTATGGCTACACCTTC.

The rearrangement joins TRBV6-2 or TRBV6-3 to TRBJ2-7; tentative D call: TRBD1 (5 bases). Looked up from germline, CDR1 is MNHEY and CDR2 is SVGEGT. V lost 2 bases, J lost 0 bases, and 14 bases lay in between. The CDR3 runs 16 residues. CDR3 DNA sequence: TGTGCCAGCAGTTACCGGACAAGGACACTCTCCTACGAGCAGTACTTC. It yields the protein CASSYRTRTLSYEQYF.

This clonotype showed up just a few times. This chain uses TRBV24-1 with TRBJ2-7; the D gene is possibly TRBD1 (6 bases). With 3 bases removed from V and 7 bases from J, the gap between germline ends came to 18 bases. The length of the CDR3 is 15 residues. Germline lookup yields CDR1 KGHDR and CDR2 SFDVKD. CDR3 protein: CATSDHRDPYEEQYF. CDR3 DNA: TGTGCCACCAGTGATCACAGGGATCCCTACGAGGAGCAGTACTTC.

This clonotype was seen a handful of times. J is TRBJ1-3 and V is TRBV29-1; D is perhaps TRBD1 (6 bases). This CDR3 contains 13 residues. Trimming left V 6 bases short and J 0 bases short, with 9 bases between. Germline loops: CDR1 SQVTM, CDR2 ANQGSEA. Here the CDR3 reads CSVRTASGNTIYF. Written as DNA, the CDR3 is TGCAGCGTCCGGACAGCCTCTGGAAACACCATATATTTT.

CDR3 in DNA: TGTGCCTGGAGTAGGCCCTTGGGAAGGCAGTACTTC. This codes for CAWSRPLGRQYF. The genes are TRBV30 and TRBJ2-7, with no clear D. The CDR3 runs 12 residues. V shed 2 bases and J shed 9 bases, with 14 bases lying between them. The germline gives CDR1 GTSNPN, CDR2 SVGIG (reference sequence).

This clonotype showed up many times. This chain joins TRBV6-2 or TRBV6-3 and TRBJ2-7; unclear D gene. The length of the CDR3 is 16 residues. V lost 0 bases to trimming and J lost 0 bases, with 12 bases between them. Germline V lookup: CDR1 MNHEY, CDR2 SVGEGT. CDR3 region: CASSYSGGFSSYEQYF. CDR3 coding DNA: TGTGCCAGCAGTTACTCCGGTGGTTTCTCCTCCTACGAGCAGTACTTC.

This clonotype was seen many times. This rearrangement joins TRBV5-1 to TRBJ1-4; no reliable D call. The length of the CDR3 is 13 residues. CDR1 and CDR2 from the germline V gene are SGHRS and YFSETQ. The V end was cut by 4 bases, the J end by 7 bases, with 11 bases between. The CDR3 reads CASSPSMGEKLFF. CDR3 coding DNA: TGCGCCAGCAGCCCATCGATGGGTGAAAAACTGTTTTTT.

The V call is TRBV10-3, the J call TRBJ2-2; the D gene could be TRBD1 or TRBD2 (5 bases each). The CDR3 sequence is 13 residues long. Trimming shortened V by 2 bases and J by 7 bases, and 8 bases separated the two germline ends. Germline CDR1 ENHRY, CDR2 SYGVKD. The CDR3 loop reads CAISEDSGGELFF. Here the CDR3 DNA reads TGTGCCATCAGTGAGGACAGCGGCGGGGAGCTGTTTTTT.